The 31 T cell receptor beta chains in this list originate from one sample, sequenced in a study of T-cell memory formation after mild COVID-19. TCRdb re-analysed the 5' RACE reads in MiXCR, keeping a single row per CDR3 protein. The table lists roughly 240,000 distinct CDR3 sequences, approximately 15% of them singletons. Sequenced: PBMCs or a T cell subset sorted from them (not recorded which). These receptors all stem from an adult woman who had mild COVID-19 (a few samples of this study predate the infection). Cell type and time point are not known.

This clonotype was counted between two and nine times. The chain links TRBV20-1 to TRBJ2-5; 9 positions match TRBD2. In germline, CDR1 is DFQATT, CDR2 SNEGSKA (reference sequence). The CDR3 runs to 14 residues. With 3 bases clipped from V and 4 bases from J, the junction kept 6 bases outside the gene matches. The CDR3 bases are TGCAGTGCTAGGGCGGGAGGGCGCGGAGAGACCCAGTACTTC. Encoded protein: CSARAGGRGETQYF.

This clonotype has ten or more counts. This chain joins TRBV10-3 and TRBJ2-3; TRBD1 or TRBD2 may be the D gene (5 bases each). CDR1 ENHRY and CDR2 SYGVKD come from the germline V gene. The CDR3 is 14 amino acids. V was pared by 4 bases and J by 2 bases, with 10 bases between. CDR3 coding DNA: TGTGCCATCAGTGCTTGGGGGTTCACAGATACGCAGTATTTT. This sequence encodes CAISAWGFTDTQYF.

The V gene is TRBV12-3 or TRBV12-4, the J gene TRBJ1-1; D may be TRBD1 (6 bases). The CDR3 totals 13 residues. Trimming took 6 bases from V and 7 from J, leaving 15 bases between them. The CDR3 reads CASSLQGPSEAFF. For the CDR3, the DNA is TGTGCCAGCAGCTTACAGGGCCCAAGTGAAGCTTTCTTT.

This clonotype was counted between two and nine times. This chain uses TRBV20-1 with TRBJ2-5, with 8 bases aligning to TRBD2. Unmatched junction bases numbered 14, after V lost 1 base and J lost 10 bases. This CDR3 has 15 amino acids. The germline gives CDR1 DFQATT, CDR2 SNEGSKA (reference sequence). The CDR3 loop is CSARGGTSRPMDQYF. CDR3 nucleotides: TGCAGTGCTAGAGGAGGGACTAGTCGCCCTATGGACCAGTACTTC.

The chain joins TRBV6-5 to TRBJ1-1; D may be TRBD1 (5 bases). The V and J ends lost 0 bases and 0 bases respectively, with 8 bases between them. This CDR3 contains 15 residues. From germline, CDR1 is MNHEY and CDR2 SVGAGI. The CDR3 here is CASSYSGGMNTEAFF. CDR3 DNA sequence: TGTGCCAGCAGTTACTCGGGGGGTATGAACACTGAAGCTTTCTTT.

This clonotype showed up just a few times. The rearrangement joins TRBV4-1 to TRBJ2-7; no firm D call. Trimming cost V 4 bases and J 6 bases, with 10 bases left between them. Germline lookup yields CDR1 MGHRA and CDR2 YSYEKL. The CDR3 runs 12 residues. The CDR3 sequence: CASSRGYAEQYF. For the CDR3, the DNA is TGCGCCAGCAGCCGAGGCTATGCCGAGCAGTACTTC.

This clonotype was counted between two and nine times. The gene calls are TRBV27 and TRBJ2-7; 12 positions match TRBD2. The V and J ends lost 4 bases and 0 bases, in that order; junction bases with no gene match: 7. The germline V gene encodes CDR1 MNHEY and CDR2 SMNVEV (reference sequence). CDR3 length equals 17 residues. The CDR3 region has the DNA TGTGCCAGCAGTTCCGCTGGGACTAGCGGGCGCTCCTACGAGCAGTACTTC. Translated: CASSSAGTSGRSYEQYF.

This sequence joins TRBV18 and TRBJ1-5; D is unresolved. The CDR3 has 15 residues. Germline CDR1 is KGHSH and CDR2 is LQKENI. The ends were cut back, 2 bases at V and 4 bases at J, with 12 bases in the middle. This CDR3 is CASSPIANVNQPQHF. DNA for the CDR3: TGTGCCAGCTCACCAATCGCTAACGTTAATCAGCCCCAGCATTTT.

This clonotype came up many times. The rearrangement uses TRBV15 and TRBJ2-7, with TRBD2 matching over 11 bases. V lost 5 bases to trimming and J lost 2 bases; unmatched junction nucleotides: 5. The CDR3 sequence is 15 residues long. CDR1 is LNHNV and CDR2 is YYDKDF in the germline V gene (reference sequence). In nucleotides, the CDR3 is TGTGCCACCAGCCCCACGGGACTAGCGGCCTACGAGCAGTACTTC. As protein: CATSPTGLAAYEQYF.

The chain recombines TRBV5-1 with TRBJ2-5; possibly TRBD1 for D (6 bases). Looked up from germline, CDR1 is SGHRS and CDR2 is YFSETQ. The length of the CDR3 is 14 residues. V gave up 2 bases and J gave up 2 bases, with 10 bases separating them. This chain's CDR3 is CASSLQGSQETQYF. The CDR3 DNA follows: TGCGCCAGCAGCTTACAGGGATCTCAAGAGACCCAGTACTTC. Using reference TRBV5-1 and TRBJ2-5 for the parts outside the CDR3, the full variable domain is KAGVTQTPRYLIKTRGQQVTLSCSPISGHRSVSWYQQTPGQGLQFLFEYFSETQRNKGNFPGRFSGRQFSNSRSEMNVSTLELGDSALYLCASSLQGSQETQYFGPGTRLLVL.

Many counts were recorded for this clonotype. V and J are TRBV19 and TRBJ2-1; 10 nucleotides match TRBD2. This CDR3 contains 16 residues. Trimming took 7 bases from V and 5 from J; bases not matched to a gene: 11. Germline-derived CDR1 and CDR2 are LNHDA and SQIVND (reference sequence). The CDR3 here is CASNRVSSGRNNEQFF. For the CDR3, the DNA is TGTGCCAGTAATAGGGTCTCTAGCGGGAGAAACAATGAGCAGTTCTTC.

The J gene is TRBJ2-3, the V gene TRBV18, with 8 bases matching TRBD1. Germline assignment: CDR1 KGHSH and CDR2 LQKENI. This CDR3 contains 15 residues. The V segment lost 5 bases and the J segment 4 bases; nucleotides outside the gene matches: 8. The DNA of the CDR3 is TGTGCCAGCTCAACCGGGACAGGCAACGCAGATACGCAGTATTTT. Its translation: CASSTGTGNADTQYF.

The chain's CDR3 is CASSPGQATQYF. CDR3 DNA sequence: TGTGCCAGCTCACCCGGGCAAGCTACGCAGTATTTT. V and J are TRBV18 and TRBJ2-3; no clear D. Trimming cost V 3 bases and J 8 bases, with 9 bases left between them. Germline V gives CDR1 KGHSH, CDR2 LQKENI. The CDR3 totals 12 residues.

Ten or more counts support this clonotype. The J gene is TRBJ2-5, the V gene TRBV5-1; D might be TRBD1 or TRBD2, each matching 6 bases. Trimming left V 4 bases short and J 4 bases short, with 14 bases between. CDR3 length equals 14 residues. Germline V gene sequence: CDR1 SGHRS, CDR2 YFSETQ. The CDR3 is CASSPGGGRETQYF. CDR3 bases: TGCGCCAGCAGCCCAGGAGGGGGGCGAGAGACCCAGTACTTC.

This clonotype was counted at least ten times. This rearrangement joins TRBV10-3 to TRBJ2-3, with 9 nucleotides matching TRBD1. The germline V gene encodes CDR1 ENHRY and CDR2 SYGVKD. Trimming cost V 4 bases and J 2 bases; bases outside gene matches: 4. CDR3 length: 15 residues. The CDR3: CAISARTGVTDTQYF. For the CDR3, the DNA is TGTGCCATCAGTGCCCGGACAGGGGTCACAGATACGCAGTATTTT.

The genes are TRBV15 and TRBJ2-3; 8 bases are shared with TRBD2. V shed 4 bases, J shed 3 bases, and the junction held 6 bases outside the gene matches. This CDR3 is 15 amino acids long. Germline CDR1 LNHNV, CDR2 YYDKDF (reference sequence). The CDR3 bases are TGTGCCACCAGCATACGCGCTAGCGGGACAGATACGCAGTATTTT. Its protein is CATSIRASGTDTQYF.

The chain uses TRBV7-2 and TRBJ1-6, with D possibly TRBD1 on 6 matching bases. V was pared by 0 bases and J by 6 bases, with 15 bases between. This CDR3 has 17 residues. In germline, CDR1 is SGHTA, CDR2 FQGNSA. The CDR3 nucleotides read TGTGCCAGCAGCTTAGCGATAGTGGGGGCCGTTAATTCACCCCTCCACTTT. Amino acids: CASSLAIVGAVNSPLHF. The entire variable domain, with the rest obtained from reference TRBV7-2 and TRBJ1-6, is as follows: GAGVSQSPSNKVTEKGKDVELRCDPISGHTALYWYRQSLGQGLEFLIYFQGNSAPDKSGLPSDRFSAERTGGSVSTLTIQRTQQEDSAVYLCASSLAIVGAVNSPLHFGNGTRLTVT.

This clonotype was recorded many times. J is TRBJ2-3 and V is TRBV5-1, with TRBD1 matching over 7 bases. Germline lookup yields CDR1 SGHRS and CDR2 YFSETQ. CDR3 length: 13 amino acids. With V trimmed by 4 bases and J by 7 bases, 6 bases remained unmatched. Here the CDR3 reads CASSTQGQNTQYF. CDR3 in DNA: TGCGCCAGCAGCACACAGGGGCAGAATACGCAGTATTTT.

This clonotype was seen a handful of times. The chain couples TRBV19 to TRBJ2-5; D could derive from TRBD1 or TRBD2 (5 bases each). Trimming pared 1 base from V and 4 bases from J, leaving 13 bases between. CDR1 and CDR2 (germline): LNHDA, SQIVND (reference sequence). There are 15 residues in the CDR3. In nucleotides, the CDR3 is TGTGCCAGTAGTATAGCAGCCAGGGCGGGAGAGACCCAGTACTTC. Translated: CASSIAARAGETQYF. The variable domain in full, completed from reference TRBV19 and TRBJ2-5, reads DGGITQSPKYLFRKEGQNVTLSCEQNLNHDAMYWYRQDPGQGLRLIYYSQIVNDFQKGDIAEGYSVSREKKESFPLTVTSAQKNPTAFYLCASSIAARAGETQYFGPGTRLLVL.

A few counts support this clonotype. CDR3 DNA: TGTGCCAGCAGCTTAGGGACAGCCAGAACTAACTATGGCTACACCTTC. Its translation: CASSLGTARTNYGYTF. The chain employs TRBV7-8 and TRBJ1-2, with D tentatively TRBD1 (6 bases). The germline gives CDR1 SGHVS, CDR2 FQNEAQ. The CDR3 covers 16 residues. V lost 1 base, J lost 0 bases, and 12 bases lay in between.

The rearrangement uses TRBV5-1 and TRBJ1-6; D remains unclear. The germline V and J ends were trimmed by 0 bases and 5 bases, with 12 bases remaining between them. The CDR3 has 16 residues. Germline CDR1 and CDR2: SGHRS and YFSETQ. The CDR3: CASSLVSSNNNSPLHF. In DNA, the CDR3 is TGCGCCAGCAGCTTGGTTAGTTCGAACAATAATTCACCCCTCCACTTT.

This clonotype was counted a few times. The chain joins TRBV20-1 to TRBJ2-7, with 7 bases that match TRBD2. This CDR3 comprises 15 residues. Germline CDR1 reads DFQATT; CDR2 reads SNEGSKA (reference sequence). V lost 3 bases to trimming and J lost 0 bases; unmatched junction nucleotides: 8. The CDR3 coding sequence is TGCAGTGCTAGGGACCCTAGCGGTTACTCCTACGAGCAGTACTTC. The encoded protein is CSARDPSGYSYEQYF.

This clonotype was detected a few times. The genes are TRBV18 and TRBJ1-5; D uncertain. The CDR3 loop spans 14 amino acids. The germline V and J ends were trimmed by 4 bases and 2 bases, with 9 bases remaining between them. CDR1 and CDR2 from the germline V gene are KGHSH and LQKENI. CDR3 residues: CASSQVMGNQPQHF. The CDR3 coding sequence is TGTGCCAGCTCACAGGTCATGGGCAATCAGCCCCAGCATTTT. Complete variable domain (other parts from reference TRBV18 and TRBJ1-5): NAGVMQNPRHLVRRRGQEARLRCSPMKGHSHVYWYRQLPEEGLKFMVYLQKENIIDESGMPKERFSAEFPKEGPSILRIQQVVRGDSAAYFCASSQVMGNQPQHFGDGTRLSIL.

This clonotype was picked up a small number of times. The CDR3 sequence is CAIASGRVQETQYF. The CDR3 DNA sequence: TGTGCCATCGCAAGCGGGAGGGTTCAAGAGACCCAGTACTTC. J is TRBJ2-5 and V is TRBV12-3 or TRBV12-4, with TRBD2 matching over 10 bases. The CDR3 runs 14 residues. The junction had 7 bases not matched to a gene; V was cut back by 10 bases and J by 2 bases.

The rearrangement links TRBV29-1 to TRBJ1-1, with D possibly being TRBD1 (5 bases). The germline gives CDR1 SQVTM, CDR2 ANQGSEA. V lost 7 bases and J lost 0, with 12 bases in between. The CDR3 is 13 amino acids. The CDR3 reads CSGRDLLNTEAFF. The CDR3 DNA follows: TGCAGCGGGAGGGACTTACTGAACACTGAAGCTTTCTTT.

This clonotype was observed a handful of times. This chain connects TRBV20-1 to TRBJ2-7; either TRBD1 or TRBD2 may fit D (5 bases each). The V end lost 0 bases, the J end lost 4 bases, and 19 bases lay between the germline ends. The CDR3 is 16 amino acids. CDR1 and CDR2 (germline): DFQATT, SNEGSKA (reference sequence). The CDR3 nucleotides read TGCAGTGCTAGAGAAGAGGGGCGCGTCCCCACATACGAGCAGTACTTC. Protein sequence: CSAREEGRVPTYEQYF.

The rearrangement links TRBV18 to TRBJ1-1; possibly TRBD1 for D (6 bases). Trimming left V 10 bases short and J 0 bases short, with 15 bases between. From germline, CDR1 is KGHSH and CDR2 LQKENI. The CDR3 has 14 residues. CDR3 loop: CATDPGGLNTEAFF. The CDR3 DNA reads as TGTGCCACCGATCCTGGGGGGCTGAACACTGAAGCTTTCTTT.

The V call is TRBV28, the J call TRBJ2-5, with 7 positions matching TRBD2. Germline V gives CDR1 MDHEN, CDR2 SYDVKM. CDR3 length: 14 amino acids. Germline trimming cut 3 bases from V and 4 bases from J; bases unmatched to any gene: 5. The CDR3 coding sequence is TGTGCCAGCAGTTTTGTGGGGGGGTTAGAGACCCAGTACTTC. It codes for CASSFVGGLETQYF.

This clonotype has ten or more counts. The CDR3 region is CSARSLAGSSYNEQFF. The CDR3 DNA is TGCAGTGCTAGATCTTTAGCGGGGAGCTCCTACAATGAGCAGTTCTTC. This rearrangement joins TRBV20-1 to TRBJ2-1, with 8 bases matching TRBD2. This CDR3 region has 16 residues. Germline loops: CDR1 DFQATT, CDR2 SNEGSKA (reference sequence). V was clipped by 2 bases and J by 0 bases; unmatched bases: 6.

This rearrangement joins TRBV18 to TRBJ2-6; possibly TRBD1 for D (5 bases). Between the trimmed V and J ends, which lost 0 bases and 0 bases, there was a span of 12 bases. CDR1 and CDR2 from the germline V gene are KGHSH and LQKENI. The CDR3 runs 18 residues. The DNA of the CDR3 is TGTGCCAGCTCACCACCGAACAGGCTAAGCTCTGGGGCCAACGTCCTGACTTTC. Translating it yields CASSPPNRLSSGANVLTF.

The chain combines TRBV30 with TRBJ1-1, with unresolved D. CDR3 length: 14 residues. V lost 2 bases to trimming and J lost 2 bases, with 12 bases between them. From germline, CDR1 is GTSNPN and CDR2 SVGIG (reference sequence). The DNA for the CDR3 is TGTGCCTGGAGTTCGGGCGGTATAAACACTGAAGCTTTCTTT. Protein: CAWSSGGINTEAFF.